This T cell receptor beta chain was profiled in a study of blood T cell repertoires in COVID-19 (dated by TCRdb to the early 2020s). At the level of the whole study: Samples from collaborators originated in the United States, Italy and Spain and spanned both the acute and convalescent phases of COVID-19. The sample metadata nearly always contained a de-identified subject ID, COVID-19 status, age in years and sex. Samples came from the ongoing ImmuneRACE study (first 160 participants) plus 1,254 subjects from 6 global collaborators. The repertoires were released in a freely available public database intended as a resource for research on the immune response to SARS-CoV-2. Subjects who had been exposed to COVID-19, were actively infected with it, or had recovered from it provided the deeply sampled blood TCRbeta repertoires that made up the dataset. The prospective study material was composed of cDNA or gDNA derived from T cells, B-cell-depleted T cells, or PBMCs. HLA class I and class II types, where available, came from metadata supplied by the sample provider rather than from assay-based typing. Results and caveats for the whole study, not just this receptor: How much clinical and demographic metadata was included differed by source and by participant, and the metadata was provided uncurated.

Worth noting for this clone: Its antigen specificity is not known. No much larger clonotype is one base removed from it; base qualities were not supplied.

TCRbeta CDR3 regions were amplified from genomic DNA using the immunoSEQ Assay, a bias-controlled multiplex PCR. For the original study's pipeline: The number of nucleated cells in each sample was estimated from the amplification of reference gene primers within the assay. To quantify the absolute abundance of each unique TCRbeta CDR3 rearrangement, sequence reads were collapsed and filtered. For each sample, productive Simpson clonality was calculated as the square root of Simpson's diversity index across productive rearrangements. The table was pulled from immuneACCESS by TCRdb, which kept in-frame rearrangements only. Such tables lose some clones; where checked, under half of the loss comes from unresolved V genes, and the rest has no known cause. V and J calls and clone size are as listed in that table; D and trimming were resolved from the DNA. Present in this sample are approximately 200,000 clones, roughly 88% of which were seen just once. Of the sample, around 3.7% falls within the top ten clones.

Participants in the prospective study were aged roughly 18 to 100 years, lived in approximately 26 United States geographic areas, and enrolled through a virtual design. In the prospective study, cohorts were assigned on the basis of participant-reported clinical history obtained from a screening survey and a study questionnaire. Exposed participants had been in contact, within 2 weeks of entering the study, with a person who had a PCR-confirmed or clinician-diagnosed case of COVID-19. In the prospective study, mobile phlebotomists collected whole blood, serum and a nasopharyngeal or oropharyngeal swab from each participant. Additional blood draws and questionnaires over an approximately 2-month period could optionally be provided by prospective study participants. Prospective study blood samples were shipped either frozen or at room temperature before DNA extraction. From cysteine to phenylalanine, the CDR3 is 15 amino acids long. The DNA shown is the 45-base CDR3, in frame from base 1. V and J are trimmed by 4 bases and 4 bases, and the gene matches miss 4 bases of the junction. CDR1 SGHNT and CDR2 YYREEE were looked up in the germline V gene (reference sequence).

The source material was PBMCs or T cells enriched from blood (not recorded which). This sequence uses TRBV5-4 and TRBJ1-5; 11 of the junction bases match TRBD1. The TCR sequence derives from a woman in her 30s who had been exposed to COVID-19. The CDR3 region reads CASSPGQGANQPQHF. The DNA sequence is TGTGCCAGCAGCCCCGGACAGGGGGCGAATCAGCCCCAGCATTTT. The full variable domain, completed from the reference TRBV5-4 and TRBJ1-5 proteins outside the CDR3, reads ETGVTQSPTHLIKTRGQQVTLRCSSQSGHNTVSWYQQALGQGPQFIFQYYREEENGRGNFPPRFSGLQFPNYSSELNVNALELDDSALYLCASSPGQGANQPQHFGDGTRLSIL.